Each of the 2 T cell receptor beta chains below was sequenced from the same sample in a study of cytomegalovirus exposure and HLA in healthy donors. Profiling relied on immunoSEQ multiplex PCR, and the TCRdb table lists in-frame clones only, not all of them. The sample lists 150,000 to 250,000 clones, about 81% occurring once. Sequenced sample: PBMCs. These receptors all stem from a woman aged 25 to 45 in good health and CMV-seronegative.

The chain carries TRBV7-3 and TRBJ2-2, with TRBD1 identical over 10 bases. V trimming: 5 bases; J trimming: 3 bases; junction bases outside the gene matches: 9. The CDR3 length is 17 residues. Germline CDR1 reads SGHTA; CDR2 reads FQGTGA. CDR3 nucleotide sequence: TGTGCCAGCAGCCCCACCGGGACAGGGGTGGACACCGGGGAGCTGTTTTTT. Translation: CASSPTGTGVDTGELFF.

This clone has just one count. V is TRBV2 and J is TRBJ2-2; tentative D call: TRBD2 (6 bases). V was trimmed by 2 bases and J by 9 bases, leaving 16 bases between them. The CDR3 is made up of 15 amino acids. CDR1 is SNHLY, CDR2 FYNNEI, per germline. The CDR3 DNA follows: TGTGCCAGCAGTGAAAGTGGACTATATGGCCGGGAGCTGTTTTTT. Amino acids: CASSESGLYGRELFF.